A single sample is the source of the 7 T cell receptor beta chains below, sequenced in a study of T cells in Graves' hyperthyroidism and ophthalmopathy (dated by TCRdb to about 2019). Receptors were amplified or captured by multiplex PCR. TCRdb shows the sequencer as Illumina HiSeq 2000. The TCR beta CDR3 regions were amplified from the RNA transcripts. The first round of RT-PCR for the TCR CDR3 was performed with the HTBI primer set and the Qiagen OneStep RT-PCR kit. Using fastp at Q25 and MiXCR, TCRdb reprocessed the public reads and kept productive beta chains. Every CDR3 protein is listed once, alongside the most common genes and DNA of its rows. The sample profile shows 650,000 to 750,000 distinct CDR3 sequences; around 15% of them were found once. The leading ten clones occupy 10% to 13% of the sample. Sequencing was carried out using blood. These receptors came from a woman aged 18-29 years with Graves' hyperthyroidism.

The sample holds many counts of this clonotype. J is TRBJ2-5 and V is TRBV29-1; the D gene is possibly TRBD1 (6 bases). The CDR3 has 13 amino acids. Between the trimmed V and J ends, which lost 3 bases and 3 bases, there was a span of 11 bases. Germline CDR1 reads SQVTM; CDR2 reads ANQGSEA. The CDR3 nucleotides are TGCAGCGTTGACCCAGGGGTTAAAGAGACCCAGTACTTC. This gives the protein CSVDPGVKETQYF.

The chain recombines TRBV7-2 with TRBJ2-7; 11 nucleotides agree with TRBD2. This CDR3 region has 15 residues. Germline V lookup: CDR1 SGHTA, CDR2 FQGNSA. Germline trimming cut 4 bases from V and 4 bases from J; bases unmatched to any gene: 6. CDR3 residues: CASSSTSGSGYEQYF. The CDR3 DNA is TGTGCCAGCAGCTCAACTAGCGGGAGCGGATACGAGCAGTACTTC.

This chain links TRBV7-9 with TRBJ2-3; D possibly corresponds to TRBD1 (6 bases). The CDR3 totals 15 residues. Trimming cost V 5 bases and J 3 bases, with 15 bases left between them. CDR1 and CDR2 (germline): SEHNR, FQNEAQ (reference sequence). CDR3 sequence (DNA): TGTGCCAGCAGCCCCACAGGGAGAGAAACAGATACGCAGTATTTT. Translation gives CASSPTGRETDTQYF. The full variable domain, in which reference TRBV7-9 and TRBJ2-3 provide the parts outside the CDR3, is DTGVSQNPRHKITKRGQNVTFRCDPISEHNRLYWYRQTLGQGPEFLTYFQNEAQLEKSRLLSDRFSAERPKGSFSTLEIQRTEQGDSAMYLCASSPTGRETDTQYFGPGTRLTVL.

The chain uses TRBV20-1 and TRBJ1-2, with D possibly matching TRBD1 (5 bases). The CDR3 is 12 amino acids. The V end lost 5 bases, the J end lost 7 bases, and 14 bases lay between the germline ends. The germline V gene encodes CDR1 DFQATT and CDR2 SNEGSKA (reference sequence). The CDR3 here is CSAPGDGGGYTF. The CDR3 coding sequence is TGCAGTGCTCCCGGGGACGGCGGTGGCTACACCTTC.

This clonotype was detected many times. The rearrangement uses TRBV28 and TRBJ2-7; D may be TRBD1 or TRBD2 (6 bases each). Trimming shortened V by 6 bases and J by 4 bases, and 16 bases separated the two germline ends. Germline values: CDR1 MDHEN, CDR2 SYDVKM. The CDR3 length is 14 residues. The CDR3 DNA is TGTGCCAGCAGGGAGGGGGGCCCTCTATACGAGCAGTACTTC. Its protein is CASREGGPLYEQYF. Full variable domain (rest looked up from reference TRBV28 and TRBJ2-7): DVKVTQSSRYLVKRTGEKVFLECVQDMDHENMFWYRQDPGLGLRLIYFSYDVKMKEKGDIPEGYSVSREKKERFSLILESASTNQTSMYLCASREGGPLYEQYFGPGTRLTVT.

In regard to this clonotype: One junction end does not reproduce the germline sequence, and a read error may be involved. The gene calls are TRBV4-1 and TRBJ1-1, with D possibly matching TRBD1 (6 bases). The germline CDR1 and CDR2 sequences are MGHRA and YSYEKL. CDR3 length: 13 amino acids. The CDR3 bases are TGCGCCGGCAGCCGGGGGGGCCTCACTGAAGCTTTCTTT. Translated, it gives CAGSRGGLTEAFF.

This sequence joins TRBV13 and TRBJ2-1; 13 bases line up with TRBD2. The V gene end was trimmed by 9 bases and the J gene end by 10 bases; junction bases not matched to a gene: 15. The germline CDR1 and CDR2 sequences are PRHDT and FYEKMQ (reference sequence). The CDR3 extends over 16 amino acids. The chain's CDR3 is CASRRPGLAGTAEQFF. CDR3 DNA: TGTGCCAGTCGCAGACCGGGACTAGCGGGGACGGCAGAGCAGTTCTTC. Full variable domain (missing parts from reference TRBV13 and TRBJ2-1): AAGVIQSPRHLIKEKRETATLKCYPIPRHDTVYWYQQGPGQDPQFLISFYEKMQSDKGSIPDRFSAQQFSDYHSELNMSSLELGDSALYFCASRRPGLAGTAEQFFGPGTRLTVL.